The rows below give T cell receptor beta chains drawn from one sample of a study of blood T cell repertoires in COVID-19. Method: immunoSEQ multiplex PCR; TCRdb's copy keeps in-frame clones and lacks some. The sample yields about 45,000 clones, less than 90% seen once. The source material was peripheral blood. The receptors stem from a human donor in a cohort sampled during active COVID-19. Both conserved end residues are part of each CDR3. D genes are given only for firm matches. The size entry is marked missing in some rows and otherwise reads once, few, many or a size class.

d_call	v_call	clone_size	j_call	cdr3_aa	cdr3_nt
TRBD2	TRBV15	.	TRBJ2-1	CATSRDRGGKDEQFF	TGTGCCACCAGCAGAGACCGCGGGGGTAAGGATGAGCAGTTCTTC
TRBD1	TRBV7-2	.	TRBJ2-5	CASSPIRQGARETQYF	TGTGCCAGCAGCCCCATAAGGCAGGGGGCGAGAGAGACCCAGTACTTC
.	TRBV2	.	TRBJ2-7	CASMEIAYEQYF	TGTGCCAGCATGGAGATAGCCTACGAGCAGTACTTC
TRBD1	TRBV6-2/TRBV6-3	.	TRBJ2-7	CASSYSGQGSSYEQYF	TGTGCCAGCAGTTACTCAGGACAGGGGAGCTCCTACGAGCAGTACTTC
TRBD2	TRBV3-1/TRBV3-2	.	TRBJ2-3	CASSRRKVSSGGRDTQYF	TGTGCCAGCAGCCGCAGGAAAGTGTCTAGCGGGGGAAGAGATACGCAGTATTTT
.	TRBV20-1	.	TRBJ2-7	CSAYTSYEQYF	TGCAGTGCCTATACCTCCTACGAGCAGTACTTC
.	TRBV18	.	TRBJ2-1	CASSPLDSPSSYNEQFF	TGTGCCAGCTCACCACTGGACAGCCCTAGCTCCTACAATGAGCAGTTCTTC
.	TRBV5-1	.	TRBJ2-7	CASSLYTGSYEQYF	TGCGCCAGCAGCTTGTATACAGGCTCCTACGAGCAGTACTTC
TRBD1	TRBV7-3	once	TRBJ2-3	CASSEVSGTGGTQYF	TGTGCCAGCAGCGAAGTTTCCGGGACAGGGGGTACGCAGTATTTT
.	TRBV24-1	.	TRBJ2-5	CATSDSHGGGGQETQYF	TGTGCCACCAGTGATTCCCATGGGGGCGGGGGCCAAGAGACCCAGTACTTC
TRBD1	TRBV29-1	.	TRBJ2-5	CSVDGQGARETQYF	TGCAGCGTTGACGGGCAGGGGGCCCGGGAGACCCAGTACTTC
TRBD1	TRBV5-4	.	TRBJ1-1	CASSLMGQGRERTEAFF	TGTGCCAGCAGCTTGATGGGACAGGGTCGAGAGAGGACTGAAGCTTTCTTT
TRBD1	TRBV19	.	TRBJ1-2	CASSIGGDRRVHYGYTF	TGTGCCAGTAGTATAGGGGGGGACAGGCGTGTTCACTATGGCTACACCTTC
TRBD2	TRBV6-1	.	TRBJ2-7	CASSEASGGAYEQYF	TGTGCCAGCAGTGAAGCTAGCGGGGGGGCCTACGAGCAGTACTTC
.	TRBV19	.	TRBJ2-1	CASSTGGVLYNEQFF	TGTGCCAGTAGTACGGGCGGGGTACTCTACAATGAGCAGTTCTTC
.	TRBV6-5	.	TRBJ1-2	CASYKRGINYGYTF	TGTGCCAGCTATAAGCGGGGGATTAACTATGGCTACACCTTC
.	TRBV11-2	.	TRBJ1-2	CASSFPLPSGYTF	TGTGCCAGCAGCTTTCCTCTGCCTAGCGGCTACACCTTC
TRBD1	TRBV19	.	TRBJ1-1	CASATGGAGAFF	TGTGCCAGCGCCACAGGGGGCGCAGGAGCTTTCTTT
TRBD2	TRBV11-3	.	TRBJ2-1	CASSPLRGGHNEQFF	TGTGCCAGCAGCCCCCTCCGGGGGGGACATAATGAGCAGTTCTTC
.	TRBV7-8	.	TRBJ2-5	CASSFRLNGETQYF	TGTGCCAGCAGCTTTAGACTGAACGGGGAGACCCAGTACTTC
TRBD1	TRBV7-9	.	TRBJ1-1	CASSLVQGDTEAFF	TGTGCCAGCAGCTTGGTACAGGGGGACACTGAAGCTTTCTTT
.	TRBV7-2	.	TRBJ2-2	CASLPGGANTGELFF	TGTGCCAGCCTCCCGGGGGGCGCGAACACCGGGGAGCTGTTTTTT
TRBD2	TRBV20-1	once	TRBJ2-3	CSASTQGTSTAGTQYF	TGCAGTGCTAGTACCCAGGGGACTAGCACCGCGGGTACGCAGTATTTT
TRBD1	TRBV11-2	.	TRBJ2-7	CASSRTGTAPYEQYF	TGTGCCAGCAGTCGTACCGGGACAGCACCCTACGAGCAGTACTTC
.	TRBV27	.	TRBJ2-1	CASSPSNQGNEQFF	TGTGCCAGCAGTCCCTCGAACCAGGGGAATGAGCAGTTCTTC
.	TRBV12-3/TRBV12-4	medium-sized	TRBJ2-1	CASSFNNEQFF	TGTGCCAGCAGCTTTAACAATGAGCAGTTCTTC
.	TRBV7-2	.	TRBJ2-5	CASSLPGLQGTQYF	TGTGCCAGCAGCCTCCCGGGACTGCAAGGGACCCAGTACTTC
TRBD1	TRBV28	.	TRBJ1-5	CASSLTGGADQPQHF	TGTGCCAGCAGTTTAACAGGGGGCGCGGATCAGCCCCAGCATTTT
.	TRBV11-3	.	TRBJ2-2	CASSPRGGELFF	TGTGCCAGCAGCCCACGGGGCGGGGAGCTGTTTTTT
TRBD1	TRBV5-4	.	TRBJ2-3	CASRADRGNADTQYF	TGTGCCAGCAGGGCGGACAGGGGAAATGCGGATACGCAGTATTTT
.	TRBV11-3	.	TRBJ1-1	CASSLGASNTEAFF	TGTGCCAGCAGCTTAGGAGCTTCGAACACTGAAGCTTTCTTT
TRBD1	TRBV11-2	.	TRBJ2-7	CASSPSPGQGAGWDEQYF	TGTGCCAGCAGTCCGAGTCCGGGACAGGGGGCCGGTTGGGACGAGCAGTACTTC
TRBD1	TRBV5-1	.	TRBJ2-5	CASSLGGGKETQYF	TGCGCCAGCAGCTTGGGAGGGGGCAAGGAGACCCAGTACTTC
TRBD2	TRBV9	.	TRBJ2-5	CASSVSGGVPYQETQYF	TGTGCCAGCAGCGTAAGCGGGGGGGTCCCCTACCAAGAGACCCAGTACTTC
.	TRBV7-2	.	TRBJ1-1	CASSLPGNTEAFF	TGTGCCAGCAGCTTACCGGGAAACACTGAAGCTTTCTTT
.	TRBV2	.	TRBJ1-5	CASSEVGAANQPQHF	TGTGCCAGCAGTGAAGTGGGGGCAGCGAATCAGCCCCAGCATTTT
TRBD2	TRBV4-1	.	TRBJ2-1	CASSQDRAGGQFF	TGCGCCAGCAGCCAAGATAGGGCGGGGGGGCAGTTCTTC
.	TRBV27	.	TRBJ2-5	CASSSRVGETQYF	TGTGCCAGCAGTTCACGGGTCGGGGAGACCCAGTACTTC
.	TRBV4-2	.	TRBJ1-1	CASSQDSGPLGTEAFF	TGTGCCAGCAGCCAAGACAGCGGGCCCTTGGGGACTGAAGCTTTCTTT
TRBD2	TRBV6-6	.	TRBJ2-1	CASSRTSGGGSSYNEQFF	TGTGCCAGCAGTCGGACTAGCGGGGGGGGGAGCTCCTACAATGAGCAGTTCTTC
.	TRBV19	once	TRBJ1-1	CASSSGLGGGFHTEAFF	TGTGCCAGTAGCTCAGGGTTAGGCGGGGGCTTTCACACTGAAGCTTTCTTT
.	TRBV13	.	TRBJ1-2	CASSTSGYDGYTF	TGTGCCAGCAGTACGTCCGGTTACGATGGCTACACCTTC